One sample yielded the 17 T cell receptor beta chains listed below, sequenced in a study of identical twins. TCRdb re-called the 5' RACE reads with MiXCR, one entry per CDR3 protein. The table shows nearly 900,000 distinct CDR3 sequences, with 9% to 15% occurring only once. The same sample was also used in a study of yellow fever vaccine responses in identical twins.

Source material: PBMCs. The receptors stem from a woman under 30 in good health.

This clonotype was observed a handful of times. The rearrangement uses TRBV6-5 and TRBJ2-2; no definite D call. This CDR3 region has 15 residues. V lost 2 bases and J lost 6, with 13 bases in between. The germline V gene encodes CDR1 MNHEY and CDR2 SVGAGI. The CDR3 nucleotides are TGTGCCAGCAGTTACGCTCATTCTCAAGCCGGGGAGCTGTTTTTT. As protein: CASSYAHSQAGELFF.

The chain combines TRBV4-1 with TRBJ1-5; possible D gene TRBD1, 6 bases. V was clipped by 0 bases and J by 2 bases, with 11 bases between them. The CDR3 has 16 residues. Germline CDR1 is MGHRA and CDR2 is YSYEKL. The CDR3 spells CASSQDLGAGNQPQHF. The CDR3 DNA sequence: TGCGCCAGCAGCCAAGATCTGGGGGCTGGCAATCAGCCCCAGCATTTT.

This chain links TRBV7-8 with TRBJ2-7, with 10 bases fitting TRBD1. J lost 5 bases, V lost 5 bases, and 6 bases had no gene match. Germline loops: CDR1 SGHVS, CDR2 FQNEAQ. The CDR3 spans 14 residues. The CDR3 here is CASSKGQGFDEQYF. The CDR3 DNA sequence: TGTGCCAGCAGCAAGGGACAGGGGTTCGACGAGCAGTACTTC.

This chain uses TRBV29-1 with TRBJ2-1, with 7 bases identical to TRBD2. V dropped 2 bases and J dropped 8; count of bases not matched to a gene: 12. This CDR3 has 15 residues. Germline loops: CDR1 SQVTM, CDR2 ANQGSEA. The CDR3 DNA reads TGCAGCGTTGAAACCTGGGGGGGGAGGCGCGATGAGCAGTTCTTC. The encoded protein is CSVETWGGRRDEQFF.

The chain links TRBV11-1 to TRBJ2-3; D is ambiguous. From germline, CDR1 is SGHAT and CDR2 FQDESV (reference sequence). V dropped 5 bases and J dropped 6 bases, with 9 bases sitting between them. The CDR3 contains 12 residues. CDR3: CASSHITDTQYF. The CDR3 coding sequence is TGTGCCAGCAGCCACATTACGGATACGCAGTATTTT. Looking up the rest from reference TRBV11-1 and TRBJ2-3 gives the full variable domain: EAEVAQSPRYKITEKSQAVAFWCDPISGHATLYWYRQILGQGPELLVQFQDESVVDDSQLPKDRFSAERLKGVDSTLKIQPAELGDSAMYLCASSHITDTQYFGPGTRLTVL.

This clonotype was observed a handful of times. This chain connects TRBV7-8 to TRBJ2-5, with 12 bases identical to TRBD2. The germline V gene has CDR1 SGHVS and CDR2 FQNEAQ. The CDR3 runs to 15 residues. V dropped 8 bases and J dropped 4; count of bases not matched to a gene: 8. Here the CDR3 DNA reads TGTGCCAGCCCTCCGGGACTAGCGGGTGGAGAGACCCAGTACTTC. Translated, it gives CASPPGLAGGETQYF.

This clonotype was counted only a few times. This chain links TRBV20-1 with TRBJ2-7; possibly TRBD2 for D (6 bases). The V gene lost 0 bases and the J gene lost 0 bases, with 15 bases spanning the gap. CDR1 and CDR2 from the germline V gene are DFQATT and SNEGSKA (reference sequence). The CDR3 extends over 16 amino acids. CDR3 bases: TGCAGTGCTAGAGATCGGAGGGACTTTAGCTCCTACGAGCAGTACTTC. Translated: CSARDRRDFSSYEQYF.

V and J are TRBV5-1 and TRBJ1-2, with D possibly matching TRBD1 (6 bases). Trimming left V 4 bases short and J 2 bases short, with 15 bases between. Germline CDR1 SGHRS, CDR2 YFSETQ. The CDR3 sequence is 15 residues long. The CDR3 loop is CASSAEGGTNYGYTF. The CDR3 nucleotides are TGCGCCAGCAGCGCCGAAGGGGGAACCAACTATGGCTACACCTTC. The full variable domain, completed using reference TRBV5-1 and TRBJ1-2, is KAGVTQTPRYLIKTRGQQVTLSCSPISGHRSVSWYQQTPGQGLQFLFEYFSETQRNKGNFPGRFSGRQFSNSRSEMNVSTLELGDSALYLCASSAEGGTNYGYTFGSGTRLTVV.

This clonotype has a count of ten or more. This chain joins TRBV5-1 and TRBJ2-1; D call uncertain. Looked up from germline, CDR1 is SGHRS and CDR2 is YFSETQ. V was clipped by 1 base and J by 0 bases, with 8 bases between them. The CDR3 totals 15 residues. The chain's CDR3 is CASSLTLNSYNEQFF. The DNA for the CDR3 is TGCGCCAGCAGCTTGACCCTAAACTCCTACAATGAGCAGTTCTTC.

This clonotype was seen many times. This chain links TRBV7-9 with TRBJ1-6; D is unresolved. The CDR3 contains 12 residues. Trimming took off 4 bases at V and 10 bases at J, with 8 bases between the two ends. The germline V gene encodes CDR1 SEHNR and CDR2 FQNEAQ (reference sequence). DNA for the CDR3: TGTGCCAGCAGCTATTTAGGCTCACCCCTCCACTTT. Amino acids: CASSYLGSPLHF.

The table lists this clonotype with a few counts. The chain is built from TRBV11-2 and TRBJ2-2, with TRBD2 as a possible D gene (7 bases). The V gene's germline CDR1 is SGHAT and CDR2 FQNNGV. CDR3 length equals 18 residues. Trimming cost V 1 base and J 2 bases, with 17 bases left between them. This CDR3 is CASSLVYWAGANTGELFF. CDR3 DNA sequence: TGTGCCAGCAGCTTAGTATACTGGGCGGGGGCCAACACCGGGGAGCTGTTTTTT.

This clonotype was observed a handful of times. This sequence joins TRBV5-1 and TRBJ1-2; possible D gene TRBD1, 5 bases. V shed 0 bases and J shed 7 bases, with 13 bases lying between them. The CDR3 totals 14 residues. Per germline, CDR1 SGHRS and CDR2 YFSETQ. CDR3 in DNA: TGCGCCAGCAGCTTGGTTCGAGGGGCGGGTGGCTACACCTTC. Amino acids: CASSLVRGAGGYTF.

This clonotype was seen a handful of times. The CDR3: CASSLGWQTQYF. CDR3 DNA sequence: TGTGCCAGCAGCTTAGGGTGGCAGACCCAGTACTTC. The chain links TRBV7-9 to TRBJ2-5; D is undetermined. Germline CDR1 SEHNR, CDR2 FQNEAQ (reference sequence). Trimming cost V 1 base and J 6 bases, with 6 bases left between them. The CDR3 contains 12 residues.

This clonotype was observed many times. The rearrangement joins TRBV29-1 to TRBJ1-3; D call uncertain. V lost 4 bases and J lost 3, with 7 bases in between. The CDR3 sequence is 12 residues long. CDR1 is SQVTM, CDR2 ANQGSEA, per germline. The CDR3 nucleotides read TGCAGCGTTGGGGGAGTTGGAAACACCATATATTTT. Its translation is CSVGGVGNTIYF.

This clonotype was counted at least ten times. The genes are TRBV6-1 and TRBJ2-4, with D perhaps being TRBD1 or TRBD2 (6 bases each). The V gene lost 7 bases and the J gene lost 9 bases, with 19 bases spanning the gap. The germline V gene encodes CDR1 MNHNS and CDR2 SASEGT. This CDR3 region has 14 residues. CDR3 DNA sequence: TGTGCCAGCAAAGGGGGGACGGAGGGAGGCATTCAGTACTTC. This gives the protein CASKGGTEGGIQYF.

This clonotype was counted between two and nine times. The gene calls are TRBV7-2 and TRBJ2-2; D is ambiguous. The CDR3 has 14 amino acids. V lost 3 bases to trimming and J lost 4 bases, with 9 bases between them. Looked up from germline, CDR1 is SGHTA and CDR2 is FQGNSA. CDR3 residues: CASSFGGSTGELFF. DNA of the CDR3: TGTGCCAGCAGCTTCGGTGGAAGCACCGGGGAGCTGTTTTTT.

This clonotype occurred many times. This CDR3 is CASSLAFGTTSTGELFF. The CDR3 nucleotides are TGCGCCAGCAGCTTGGCCTTTGGGACTACCTCCACCGGGGAGCTGTTTTTT. The rearrangement uses TRBV5-1 and TRBJ2-2, with 7 bases matching TRBD2. CDR3 length: 17 residues. CDR1 and CDR2 (germline): SGHRS, YFSETQ. Unmatched junction bases numbered 9, after V lost 0 bases and J lost 4 bases. The entire variable domain, with the rest obtained from reference TRBV5-1 and TRBJ2-2, is as follows: KAGVTQTPRYLIKTRGQQVTLSCSPISGHRSVSWYQQTPGQGLQFLFEYFSETQRNKGNFPGRFSGRQFSNSRSEMNVSTLELGDSALYLCASSLAFGTTSTGELFFGEGSRLTVL.